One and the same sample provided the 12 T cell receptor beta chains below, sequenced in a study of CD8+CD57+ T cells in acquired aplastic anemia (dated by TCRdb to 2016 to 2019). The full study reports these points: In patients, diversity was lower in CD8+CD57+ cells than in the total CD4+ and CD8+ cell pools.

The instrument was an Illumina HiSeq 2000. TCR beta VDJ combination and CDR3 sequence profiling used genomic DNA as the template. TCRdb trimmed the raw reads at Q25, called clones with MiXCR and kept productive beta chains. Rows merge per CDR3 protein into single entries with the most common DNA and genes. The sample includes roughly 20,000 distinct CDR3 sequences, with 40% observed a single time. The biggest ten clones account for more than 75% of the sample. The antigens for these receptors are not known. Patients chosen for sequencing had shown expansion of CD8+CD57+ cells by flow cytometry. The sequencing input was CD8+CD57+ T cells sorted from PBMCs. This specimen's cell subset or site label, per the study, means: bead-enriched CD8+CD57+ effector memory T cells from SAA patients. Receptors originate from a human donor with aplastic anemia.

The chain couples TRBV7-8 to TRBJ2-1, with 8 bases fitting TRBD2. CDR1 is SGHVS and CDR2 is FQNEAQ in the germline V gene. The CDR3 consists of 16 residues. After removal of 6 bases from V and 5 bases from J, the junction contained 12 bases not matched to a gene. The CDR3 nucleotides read TGTGCCAGCAGATACTTAGAAGCGGGAGATAACAATGAGCAGTTCTTC. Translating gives CASRYLEAGDNNEQFF.

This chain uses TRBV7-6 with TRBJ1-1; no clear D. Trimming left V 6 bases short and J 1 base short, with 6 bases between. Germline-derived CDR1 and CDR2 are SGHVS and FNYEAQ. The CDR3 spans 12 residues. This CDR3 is CASSNRNTEAFF. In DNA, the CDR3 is TGTGCCAGCAGTAACAGGAACACTGAAGCTTTCTTT.

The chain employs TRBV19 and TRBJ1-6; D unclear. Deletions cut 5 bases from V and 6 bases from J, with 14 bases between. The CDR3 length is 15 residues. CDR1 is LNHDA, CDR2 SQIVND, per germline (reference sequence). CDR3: CASSEGPLTNSPLHF. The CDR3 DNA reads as TGTGCCAGTAGTGAAGGGCCGTTAACTAATTCACCCCTCCACTTT.

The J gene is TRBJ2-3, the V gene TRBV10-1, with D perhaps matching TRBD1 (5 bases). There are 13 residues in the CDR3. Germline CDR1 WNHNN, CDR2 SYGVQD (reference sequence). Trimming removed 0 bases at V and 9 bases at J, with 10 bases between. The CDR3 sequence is CASSESGLGTQYF. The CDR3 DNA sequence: TGCGCCAGCAGTGAGTCGGGGCTTGGGACGCAGTATTTT.

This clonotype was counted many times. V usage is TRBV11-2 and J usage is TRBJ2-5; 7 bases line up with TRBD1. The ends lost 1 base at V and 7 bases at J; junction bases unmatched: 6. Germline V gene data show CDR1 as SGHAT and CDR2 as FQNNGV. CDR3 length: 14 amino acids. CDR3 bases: TGTGCCAGCAGCTTAGTCCCAGGGGGTCCGACCCAGTACTTC. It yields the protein CASSLVPGGPTQYF.

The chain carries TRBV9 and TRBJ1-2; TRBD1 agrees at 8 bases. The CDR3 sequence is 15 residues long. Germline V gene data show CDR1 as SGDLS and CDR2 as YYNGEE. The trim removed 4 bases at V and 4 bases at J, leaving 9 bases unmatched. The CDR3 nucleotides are TGTGCCAGCAGCCCCACGACAGGGGTCTCCTATGGCTACACCTTC. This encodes CASSPTTGVSYGYTF.

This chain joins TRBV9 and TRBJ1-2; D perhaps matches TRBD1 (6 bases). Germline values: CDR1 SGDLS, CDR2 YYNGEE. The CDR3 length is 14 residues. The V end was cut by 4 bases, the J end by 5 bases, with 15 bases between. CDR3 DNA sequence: TGTGCCAGCAGCCCCGAAGGGGGGGGGTATGGCTACACCTTC. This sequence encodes CASSPEGGGYGYTF.

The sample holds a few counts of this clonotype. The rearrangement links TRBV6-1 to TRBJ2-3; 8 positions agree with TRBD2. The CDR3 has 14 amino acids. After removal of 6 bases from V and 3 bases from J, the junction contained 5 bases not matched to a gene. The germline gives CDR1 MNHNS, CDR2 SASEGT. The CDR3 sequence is CASSGTRETDTQYF. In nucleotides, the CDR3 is TGTGCCAGCAGCGGGACTAGGGAAACAGATACGCAGTATTTT.

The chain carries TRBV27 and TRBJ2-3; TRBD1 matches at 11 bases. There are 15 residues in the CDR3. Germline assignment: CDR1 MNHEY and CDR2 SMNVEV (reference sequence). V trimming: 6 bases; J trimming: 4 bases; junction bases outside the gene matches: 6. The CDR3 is CASRTGTGGPDTQYF. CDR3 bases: TGTGCCAGCAGAACCGGGACAGGGGGTCCAGATACGCAGTATTTT.

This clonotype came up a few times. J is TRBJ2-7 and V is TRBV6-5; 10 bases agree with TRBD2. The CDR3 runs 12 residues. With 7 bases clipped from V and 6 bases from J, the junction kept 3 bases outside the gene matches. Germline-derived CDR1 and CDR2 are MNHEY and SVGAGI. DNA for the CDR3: TGTGCCAGCAAGGCTAGCGGGAGCGAGCAGTACTTC. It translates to CASKASGSEQYF.

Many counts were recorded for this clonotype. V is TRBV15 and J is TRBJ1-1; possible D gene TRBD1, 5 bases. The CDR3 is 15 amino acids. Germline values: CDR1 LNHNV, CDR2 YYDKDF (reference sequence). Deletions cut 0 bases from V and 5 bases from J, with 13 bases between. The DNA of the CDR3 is TGTGCCACCAGCAGAGATATAGGGGACGTAACTGAAGCTTTCTTT. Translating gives CATSRDIGDVTEAFF.

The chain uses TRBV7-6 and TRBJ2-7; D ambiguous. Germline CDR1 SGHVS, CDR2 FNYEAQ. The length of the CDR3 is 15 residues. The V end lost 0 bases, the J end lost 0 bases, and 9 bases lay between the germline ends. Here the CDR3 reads CASSLAGSSSYEQYF. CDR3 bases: TGTGCCAGCAGCTTAGCGGGCAGTAGCTCCTACGAGCAGTACTTC.